Listed here is a single TCR beta chain. Its antigen remains unknown. The record originates from a study of CD8 T cells in ankylosing spondylitis. Construction of TCR beta libraries was performed using quantitative 5'-RACE with molecular barcodes. TCRdb re-derived calls from the 5' RACE reads in MiXCR, one entry per CDR3 protein. The sample consists of 700,000 to 1,000,000 distinct CDR3 sequences, about an eighth of them appearing once. Whole-study findings and limits: Certain motif variants had earlier appeared in reactive arthritis synovial fluid and blood. Matched ankylosing spondylitis synovial fluid reportedly showed significant enrichment of disease-linked clones. About 8 highly homologous variants made up a TCR beta motif that seemed to typify ankylosing spondylitis blood.

The CDR3 spans 13 residues. Trimming shortened V by 5 bases and J by 4 bases, and 10 bases separated the two germline ends. Germline V CDR1 and CDR2: SEHNR, FQNEAQ (reference sequence). The sequenced sample consisted of blood, either unsorted or a sorted T cell fraction (not recorded which). This chain joins TRBV7-9 and TRBJ2-3; a possible D gene is TRBD2 (6 bases). This receptor was obtained from a male donor with ankylosing spondylitis. CDR3: CASSTSSADTQYF. DNA for the CDR3: TGTGCCAGCAGCACCTCTAGCGCAGATACGCAGTATTTT. The full variable domain, in which reference TRBV7-9 and TRBJ2-3 provide the parts outside the CDR3, is DTGVSQNPRHKITKRGQNVTFRCDPISEHNRLYWYRQTLGQGPEFLTYFQNEAQLEKSRLLSDRFSAERPKGSFSTLEIQRTEQGDSAMYLCASSTSSADTQYFGPGTRLTVL.